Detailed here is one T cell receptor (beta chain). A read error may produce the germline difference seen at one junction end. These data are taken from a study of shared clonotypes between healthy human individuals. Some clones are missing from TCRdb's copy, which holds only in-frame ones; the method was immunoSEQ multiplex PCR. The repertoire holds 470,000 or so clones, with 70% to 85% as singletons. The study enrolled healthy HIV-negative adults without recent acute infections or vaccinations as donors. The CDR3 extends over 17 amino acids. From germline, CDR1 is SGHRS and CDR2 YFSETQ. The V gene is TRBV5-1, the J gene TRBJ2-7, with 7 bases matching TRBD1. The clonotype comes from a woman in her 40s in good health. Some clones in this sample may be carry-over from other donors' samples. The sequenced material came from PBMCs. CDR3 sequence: CASSSTGFVLSSSEQYF. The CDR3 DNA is TGCGCCAGCAGCTCGACAGGGTTCGTCCTCTCCTCCTCCGAGCAGTACTTC.